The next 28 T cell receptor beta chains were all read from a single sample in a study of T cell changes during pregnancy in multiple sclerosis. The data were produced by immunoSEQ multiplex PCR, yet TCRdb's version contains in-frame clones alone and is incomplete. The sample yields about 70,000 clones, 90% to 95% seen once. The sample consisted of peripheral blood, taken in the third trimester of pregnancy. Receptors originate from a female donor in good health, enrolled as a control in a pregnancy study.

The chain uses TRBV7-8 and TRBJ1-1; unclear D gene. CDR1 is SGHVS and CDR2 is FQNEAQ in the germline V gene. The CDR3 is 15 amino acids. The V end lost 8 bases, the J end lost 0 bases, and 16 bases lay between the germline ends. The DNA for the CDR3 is TGTGCCAGCGGGCTTAGCGGACTGCTGAACACTGAAGCTTTCTTT. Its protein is CASGLSGLLNTEAFF. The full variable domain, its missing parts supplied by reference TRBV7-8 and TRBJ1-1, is GAGVSQSPRYKVAKRGQDVALRCDPISGHVSLFWYQQALGQGPEFLTYFQNEAQLDKSGLPSDRFFAERPEGSVSTLKIQRTQQEDSAVYLCASGLSGLLNTEAFFGQGTRLTVV.

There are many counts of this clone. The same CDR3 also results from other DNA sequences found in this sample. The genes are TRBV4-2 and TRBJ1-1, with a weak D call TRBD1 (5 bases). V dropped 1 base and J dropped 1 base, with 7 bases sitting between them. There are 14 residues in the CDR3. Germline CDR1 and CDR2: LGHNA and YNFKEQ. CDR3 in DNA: TGTGCCAGCAGCCAAGGGGGGGAGAACACTGAAGCTTTCTTT. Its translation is CASSQGGENTEAFF.

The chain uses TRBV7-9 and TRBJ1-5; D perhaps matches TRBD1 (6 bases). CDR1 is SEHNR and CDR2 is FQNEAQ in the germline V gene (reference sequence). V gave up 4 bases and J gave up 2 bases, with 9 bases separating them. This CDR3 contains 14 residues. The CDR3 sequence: CASSSSGGNQPQHF. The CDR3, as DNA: TGTGCCAGCAGCTCCTCAGGGGGCAATCAGCCCCAGCATTTT.

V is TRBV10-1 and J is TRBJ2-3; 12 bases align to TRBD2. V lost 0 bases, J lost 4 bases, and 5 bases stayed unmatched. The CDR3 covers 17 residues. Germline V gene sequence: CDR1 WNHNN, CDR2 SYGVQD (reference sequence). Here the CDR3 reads CASSESFPSGGADTQYF. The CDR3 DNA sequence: TGCGCCAGCAGTGAGTCCTTCCCTAGCGGGGGGGCAGATACGCAGTATTTT.

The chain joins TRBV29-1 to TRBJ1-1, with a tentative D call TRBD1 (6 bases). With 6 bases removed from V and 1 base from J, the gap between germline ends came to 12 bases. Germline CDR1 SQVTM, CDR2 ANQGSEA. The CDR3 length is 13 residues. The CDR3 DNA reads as TGCAGCGTCATAACAGGGAGGAACACTGAAGCTTTCTTT. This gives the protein CSVITGRNTEAFF.

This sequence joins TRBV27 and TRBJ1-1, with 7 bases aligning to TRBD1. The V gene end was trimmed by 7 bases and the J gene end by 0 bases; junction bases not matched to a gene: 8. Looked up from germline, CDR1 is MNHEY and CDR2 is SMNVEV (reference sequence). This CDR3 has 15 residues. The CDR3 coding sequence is TGTGCCAGCATAGACAGGGTAGGGATGAACACTGAAGCTTTCTTT. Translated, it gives CASIDRVGMNTEAFF.

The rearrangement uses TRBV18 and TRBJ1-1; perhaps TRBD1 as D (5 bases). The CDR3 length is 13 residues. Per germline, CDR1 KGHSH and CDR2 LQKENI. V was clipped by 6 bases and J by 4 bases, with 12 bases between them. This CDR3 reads CASSHQGGTEAFF. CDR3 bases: TGTGCCAGCTCGCACCAGGGAGGCACTGAAGCTTTCTTT.

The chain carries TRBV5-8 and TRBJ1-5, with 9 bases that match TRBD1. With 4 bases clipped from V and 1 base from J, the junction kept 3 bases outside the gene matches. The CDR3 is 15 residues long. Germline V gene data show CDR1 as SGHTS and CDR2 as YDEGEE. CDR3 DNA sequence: TGTGCCAGCAGCCTGGGGACAGGGAGCAATCAGCCCCAGCATTTT. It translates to CASSLGTGSNQPQHF.

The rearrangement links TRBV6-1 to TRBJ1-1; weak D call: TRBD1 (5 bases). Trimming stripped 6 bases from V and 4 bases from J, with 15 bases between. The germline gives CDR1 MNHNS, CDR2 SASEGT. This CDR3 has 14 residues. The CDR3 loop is CASSISGTTTEAFF. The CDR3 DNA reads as TGTGCCAGCAGCATAAGCGGGACTACCACTGAAGCTTTCTTT.

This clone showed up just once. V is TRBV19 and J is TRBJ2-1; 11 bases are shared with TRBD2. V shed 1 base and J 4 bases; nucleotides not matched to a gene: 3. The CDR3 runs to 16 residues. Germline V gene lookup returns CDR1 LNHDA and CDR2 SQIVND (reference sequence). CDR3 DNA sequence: TGTGCCAGTAGTATAGGGACTAGCGGGTTATACAATGAGCAGTTCTTC. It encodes CASSIGTSGLYNEQFF.

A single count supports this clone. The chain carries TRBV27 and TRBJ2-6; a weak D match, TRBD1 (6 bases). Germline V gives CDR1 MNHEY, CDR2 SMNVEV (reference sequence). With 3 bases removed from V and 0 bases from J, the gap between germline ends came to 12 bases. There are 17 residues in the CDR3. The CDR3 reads CASSFTGKYSGANVLTF. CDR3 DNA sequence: TGTGCCAGCAGTTTTACAGGGAAATACTCTGGGGCCAACGTCCTGACTTTC.

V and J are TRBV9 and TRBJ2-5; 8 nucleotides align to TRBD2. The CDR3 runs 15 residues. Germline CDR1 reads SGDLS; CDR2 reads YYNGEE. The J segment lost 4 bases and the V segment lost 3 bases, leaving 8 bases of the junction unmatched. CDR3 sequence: CASSARSGEGETQYF. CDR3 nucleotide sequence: TGTGCCAGCAGCGCCCGTAGCGGGGAGGGAGAGACCCAGTACTTC.

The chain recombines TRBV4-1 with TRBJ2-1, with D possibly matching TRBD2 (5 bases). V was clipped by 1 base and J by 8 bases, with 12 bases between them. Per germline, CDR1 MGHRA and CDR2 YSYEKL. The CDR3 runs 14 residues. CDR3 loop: CASSQGLASDEQFF. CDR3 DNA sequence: TGCGCCAGCAGCCAAGGGCTAGCTAGTGATGAGCAGTTCTTC.

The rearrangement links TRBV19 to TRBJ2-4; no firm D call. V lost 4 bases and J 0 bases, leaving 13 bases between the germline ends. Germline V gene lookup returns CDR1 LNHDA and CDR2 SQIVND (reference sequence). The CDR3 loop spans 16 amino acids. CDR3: CASSTNFRVAKNIQYF. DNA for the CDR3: TGTGCCAGTAGTACCAACTTCCGGGTAGCCAAAAACATTCAGTACTTC.

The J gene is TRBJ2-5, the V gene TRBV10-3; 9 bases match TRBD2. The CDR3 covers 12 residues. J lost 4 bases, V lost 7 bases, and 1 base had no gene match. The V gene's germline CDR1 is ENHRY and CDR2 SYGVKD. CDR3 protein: CAIKAGGETQYF. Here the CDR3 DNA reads TGTGCCATCAAAGCGGGGGGAGAGACCCAGTACTTC.

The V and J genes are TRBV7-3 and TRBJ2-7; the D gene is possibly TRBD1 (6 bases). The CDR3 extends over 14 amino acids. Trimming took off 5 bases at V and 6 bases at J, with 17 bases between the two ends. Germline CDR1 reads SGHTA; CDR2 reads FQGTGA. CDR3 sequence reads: CASSLDGGPGEQYF. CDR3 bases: TGTGCCAGCAGCCTGGATGGGGGCCCCGGCGAGCAGTACTTC.

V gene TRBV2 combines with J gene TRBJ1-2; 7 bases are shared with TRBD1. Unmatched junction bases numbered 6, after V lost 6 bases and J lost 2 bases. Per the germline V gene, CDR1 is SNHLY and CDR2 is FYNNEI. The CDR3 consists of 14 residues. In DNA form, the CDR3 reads TGTGCCAGCAGGGAGACAGGGTTGAACTATGGCTACACCTTC. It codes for CASRETGLNYGYTF. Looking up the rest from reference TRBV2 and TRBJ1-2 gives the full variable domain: EPEVTQTPSHQVTQMGQEVILRCVPISNHLYFYWYRQILGQKVEFLVSFYNNEISEKSEIFDDQFSVERPDGSNFTLKIRSTKLEDSAMYFCASRETGLNYGYTFGSGTRLTVV.

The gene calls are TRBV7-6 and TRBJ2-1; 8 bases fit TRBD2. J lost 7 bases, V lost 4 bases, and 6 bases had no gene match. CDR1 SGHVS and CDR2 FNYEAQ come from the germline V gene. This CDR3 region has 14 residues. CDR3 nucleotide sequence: TGTGCCAGCAGCTCCTCGGGGGGGCAGAATGAGCAGTTCTTC. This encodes CASSSSGGQNEQFF.

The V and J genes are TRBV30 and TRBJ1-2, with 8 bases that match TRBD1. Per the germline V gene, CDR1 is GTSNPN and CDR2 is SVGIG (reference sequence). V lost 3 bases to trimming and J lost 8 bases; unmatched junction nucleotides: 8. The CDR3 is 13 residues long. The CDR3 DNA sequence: TGTGCCTGGAGAGGGACAGGTGAAAAAGGCTACACCTTC. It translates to CAWRGTGEKGYTF.

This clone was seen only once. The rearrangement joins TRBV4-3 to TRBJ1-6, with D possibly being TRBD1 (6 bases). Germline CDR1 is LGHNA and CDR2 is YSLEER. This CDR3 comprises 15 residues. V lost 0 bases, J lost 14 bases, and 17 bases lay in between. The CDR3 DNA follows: TGCGCCAGCAGCCAAGATGGGGGGGGCATGGGAGCCCTCCACTTT. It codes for CASSQDGGGMGALHF.

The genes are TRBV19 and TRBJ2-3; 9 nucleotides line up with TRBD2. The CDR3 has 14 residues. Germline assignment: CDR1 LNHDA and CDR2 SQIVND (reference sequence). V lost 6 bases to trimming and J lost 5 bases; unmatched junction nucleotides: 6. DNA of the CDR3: TGTGCCAGTAGCCTTAGCGGGGGTTTAGATACGCAGTATTTT. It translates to CASSLSGGLDTQYF. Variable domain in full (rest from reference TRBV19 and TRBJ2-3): DGGITQSPKYLFRKEGQNVTLSCEQNLNHDAMYWYRQDPGQGLRLIYYSQIVNDFQKGDIAEGYSVSREKKESFPLTVTSAQKNPTAFYLCASSLSGGLDTQYFGPGTRLTVL.

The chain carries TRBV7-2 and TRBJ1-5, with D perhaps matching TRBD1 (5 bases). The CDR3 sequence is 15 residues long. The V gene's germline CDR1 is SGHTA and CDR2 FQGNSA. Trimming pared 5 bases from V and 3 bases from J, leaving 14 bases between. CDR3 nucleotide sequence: TGTGCCAGCAGCCGCCAGGGTAGGAACAATCAGCCCCAGCATTTT. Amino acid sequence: CASSRQGRNNQPQHF.

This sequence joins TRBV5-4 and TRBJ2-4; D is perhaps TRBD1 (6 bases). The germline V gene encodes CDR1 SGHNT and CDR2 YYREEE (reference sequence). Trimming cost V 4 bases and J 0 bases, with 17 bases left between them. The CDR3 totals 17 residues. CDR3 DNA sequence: TGTGCCAGCAGCCCCGGTGGGGGCAGGCTAGCCAAAAACATTCAGTACTTC. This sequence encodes CASSPGGGRLAKNIQYF.

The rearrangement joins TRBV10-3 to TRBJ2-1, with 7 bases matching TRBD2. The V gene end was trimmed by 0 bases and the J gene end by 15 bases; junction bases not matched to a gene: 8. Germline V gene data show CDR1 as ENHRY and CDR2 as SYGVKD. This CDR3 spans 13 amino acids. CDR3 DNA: TGTGCCATCAGTGAGTCGAATGGAGCGGGGCGGTTCTTC. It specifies CAISESNGAGRFF.

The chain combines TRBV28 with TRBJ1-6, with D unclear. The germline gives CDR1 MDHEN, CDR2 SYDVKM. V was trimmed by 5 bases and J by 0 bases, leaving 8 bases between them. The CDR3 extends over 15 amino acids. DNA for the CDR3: TGTGCCAGCAGTGAGAGAAGCTCCTATAATTCACCCCTCCACTTT. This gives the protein CASSERSSYNSPLHF.

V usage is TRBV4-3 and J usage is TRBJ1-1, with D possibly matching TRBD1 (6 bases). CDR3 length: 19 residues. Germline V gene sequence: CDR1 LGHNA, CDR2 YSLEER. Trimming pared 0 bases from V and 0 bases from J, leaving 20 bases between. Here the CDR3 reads CASSQDRQGRGLMNTEAFF. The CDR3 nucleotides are TGCGCCAGCAGCCAAGATAGGCAGGGGAGAGGCCTAATGAACACTGAAGCTTTCTTT.

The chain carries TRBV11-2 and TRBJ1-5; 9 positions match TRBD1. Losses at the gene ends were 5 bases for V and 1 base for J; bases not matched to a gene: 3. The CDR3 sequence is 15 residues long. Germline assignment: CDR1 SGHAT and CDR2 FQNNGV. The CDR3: CASSIQGASNQPQHF. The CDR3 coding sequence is TGTGCCAGCAGCATACAGGGGGCGAGCAATCAGCCCCAGCATTTT.

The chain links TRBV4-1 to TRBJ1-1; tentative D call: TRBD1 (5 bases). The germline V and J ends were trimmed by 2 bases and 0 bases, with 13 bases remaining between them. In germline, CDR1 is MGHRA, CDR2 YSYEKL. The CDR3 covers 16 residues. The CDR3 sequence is CASSQTRGSMNTEAFF. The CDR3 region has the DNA TGCGCCAGCAGCCAAACCCGGGGGTCCATGAACACTGAAGCTTTCTTT.